A single sample is the source of the 21 T cell receptor beta chains below, sequenced in a study of blood T cell repertoires in COVID-19. Data came from immunoSEQ multiplex PCR; TCRdb stores just in-frame clones and leaves some out. The repertoire consists of approximately 490,000 clones, with approximately 91% occurring once and the leading ten covering approximately 8.3%. Material: PBMCs or T cells enriched from blood (not recorded which). These receptors were collected from a woman aged 60 to 75 who had recovered from COVID-19.

With respect to this clone: The CDR3 ends on some other residue instead of the conserved phenylalanine or tryptophan, so this is likely a read error. It is unclear where the CDR3 begins or ends on the DNA, so no DNA is shown, and the CDR3 is as TCRdb lists it. The rearrangement links TRBV2 to TRBJ1-4. Germline CDR1 and CDR2: SNHLY and FYNNEI. 10 amino acids form the CDR3, both terminal residues included. The CDR3 here is CASSLGRTRV.

This clone was seen a handful of times. The CDR3 reads CAISEVQPEQYF. DNA for the CDR3: TGTGCCATCAGTGAGGTACAGCCTGAGCAGTACTTC. The J gene is TRBJ2-7, the V gene TRBV10-3; D unresolved. V lost 2 bases, J lost 7 bases, and 9 bases lay in between. CDR1 is ENHRY, CDR2 SYGVKD, per germline. The length of the CDR3 is 12 residues.

This chain connects TRBV5-4 to TRBJ1-1; 9 positions agree with TRBD1. There are 17 residues in the CDR3. Per the germline V gene, CDR1 is SGHNT and CDR2 is YYREEE (reference sequence). Trimming cost V 4 bases and J 0 bases; bases outside gene matches: 10. The CDR3 loop reads CASSHGTGKGMNTEAFF. The CDR3 bases are TGTGCCAGCAGCCACGGGACAGGGAAGGGTATGAACACTGAAGCTTTCTTT.

V gene TRBV11-3 combines with J gene TRBJ2-1; TRBD2 matches 13 bases. Per germline, CDR1 SGHNT and CDR2 YENEEA. Trimming took 5 bases from V and 9 from J; bases not matched to a gene: 7. CDR3 length equals 15 residues. CDR3: CASSLTSGGAAEQFF. CDR3 DNA sequence: TGTGCCAGCAGCCTTACTAGCGGGGGGGCCGCTGAGCAGTTCTTC. The whole variable domain, remainder taken from reference TRBV11-3 and TRBJ2-1, is EAGVVQSPRYKIIEKKQPVAFWCNPISGHNTLYWYLQNLGQGPELLIRYENEEAVDDSQLPKDRFSAERLKGVDSTLKIQPAELGDSAVYLCASSLTSGGAAEQFFGPGTRLTVL.

This chain joins TRBV15 and TRBJ2-7; TRBD1 agrees at 8 bases. CDR3 length equals 15 residues. The germline CDR1 and CDR2 sequences are LNHNV and YYDKDF (reference sequence). Germline trimming cut 3 bases from V and 3 bases from J; bases unmatched to any gene: 7. CDR3 loop: CATSSGTGPFYEQYV. The DNA for the CDR3 is TGTGCCACCAGCAGTGGGACAGGCCCTTTCTACGAGCAGTACGTC.

The chain recombines TRBV5-4 with TRBJ1-2; tentatively, D is TRBD1 (5 bases). Germline assignment: CDR1 SGHNT and CDR2 YYREEE (reference sequence). The germline V and J ends were trimmed by 0 bases and 6 bases, with 9 bases remaining between them. The length of the CDR3 is 13 residues. CDR3 amino acids: CASSLVGADGYTF. CDR3 nucleotide sequence: TGTGCCAGCAGCTTGGTAGGGGCCGATGGCTACACCTTC.

The genes are TRBV6-1 and TRBJ2-5, with a possible D match to TRBD2 (6 bases). Trimming shortened V by 1 base and J by 6 bases, and 9 bases separated the two germline ends. This CDR3 spans 13 amino acids. CDR1 MNHNS and CDR2 SASEGT come from the germline V gene. CDR3: CASSEVGGQTQYF. In DNA form, the CDR3 reads TGTGCCAGCAGTGAAGTGGGAGGTCAGACCCAGTACTTC.

The J gene is TRBJ1-4, the V gene TRBV5-1; TRBD1 matches 9 bases. The CDR3 totals 16 residues. CDR1 and CDR2 from the germline V gene are SGHRS and YFSETQ. With V trimmed by 0 bases and J by 4 bases, 4 bases remained unmatched. CDR3 bases: TGCGCCAGCAGCTTGGACGCGACAGGGGGTAATGAAAAACTGTTTTTT. It yields the protein CASSLDATGGNEKLFF.

This rearrangement joins TRBV10-3 to TRBJ1-5, with D perhaps TRBD1 (6 bases). The CDR3 is made up of 14 amino acids. Per germline, CDR1 ENHRY and CDR2 SYGVKD. The V gene lost 11 bases and the J gene lost 3 bases, with 17 bases spanning the gap. This CDR3 is CAARGQGINQPQHF. CDR3 in DNA: TGTGCCGCCCGGGGTCAGGGGATCAATCAGCCCCAGCATTTT.

This rearrangement joins TRBV10-3 to TRBJ1-3, with D perhaps matching TRBD1 (6 bases). CDR1 is ENHRY and CDR2 is SYGVKD in the germline V gene. The CDR3 contains 15 residues. Deletions cut 6 bases from V and 0 bases from J, with 12 bases between. CDR3 in DNA: TGTGCCATCAGCCGGGACATATCCTCTGGAAACACCATATATTTT. The encoded protein is CAISRDISSGNTIYF.

This clone appeared a single time. The chain employs TRBV11-2 and TRBJ2-1; 8 bases are shared with TRBD2. V lost 10 bases, J lost 6 bases, and 17 bases stayed unmatched. The CDR3 has 16 amino acids. Germline V CDR1 and CDR2: SGHAT, FQNNGV. CDR3 in DNA: TGTGCCACCCTGCCCAGCGGGGGACGCCTTGGCAATGAGCAGTTCTTC. This codes for CATLPSGGRLGNEQFF.

This rearrangement joins TRBV9 to TRBJ1-2; 9 nucleotides match TRBD1. The germline gives CDR1 SGDLS, CDR2 YYNGEE. The CDR3 runs to 14 residues. The ends lost 3 bases at V and 13 bases at J; junction bases unmatched: 13. The chain's CDR3 is CASSGPGQGRVATF. CDR3 sequence (DNA): TGTGCCAGCAGCGGTCCGGGACAGGGAAGAGTGGCCACCTTC.

The CDR3 loop is CASRWGRTNTILSSGNTIYF. The DNA for the CDR3 is TGTGCAAGTCGCTGGGGGAGGACAAACACCATCCTGAGCTCTGGAAACACCATATATTTT. The chain carries TRBV12-2 and TRBJ1-3. TRBV12-2 represents a pseudogene. The CDR3 is made up of 20 amino acids.

This rearrangement joins TRBV2 to TRBJ1-2; D perhaps matches TRBD1 (5 bases). The CDR3 extends over 13 amino acids. Looked up from germline, CDR1 is SNHLY and CDR2 is FYNNEI. Trimming removed 6 bases from V and 7 bases from J, with 15 bases in between. The CDR3 sequence is CASRDDRIFGYTF. CDR3 DNA: TGTGCCAGCAGGGACGACAGAATCTTTGGCTACACCTTC.

The V and J genes are TRBV5-1 and TRBJ1-4; possibly TRBD1 for D (5 bases). This CDR3 region has 15 residues. The V and J ends lost 1 base and 8 bases respectively, with 15 bases between them. Germline assignment: CDR1 SGHRS and CDR2 YFSETQ. The CDR3 spells CASSLTGTPAEKLFF. For the CDR3, the DNA is TGCGCCAGCAGCTTGACAGGTACCCCCGCAGAAAAACTGTTTTTT.

The rearrangement joins TRBV12-3 or TRBV12-4 to TRBJ1-2; D unclear. V was shortened by 6 bases and J by 6 bases, with 8 bases between the two germline ends. The CDR3 is 11 residues long. The CDR3 is CASSRVNGYTF. CDR3 in DNA: TGTGCCAGCAGCCGCGTCAATGGCTACACCTTC.

The gene calls are TRBV19 and TRBJ2-3, with TRBD1 identical over 8 bases. Germline V gene data show CDR1 as LNHDA and CDR2 as SQIVND (reference sequence). With V trimmed by 7 bases and J by 0 bases, 15 bases remained unmatched. The CDR3 totals 18 residues. The CDR3 region has the DNA TGTGCCAGTAAAGACAGGGGTCATGCGCCGCCTAGCACAGATACGCAGTATTTT. This gives the protein CASKDRGHAPPSTDTQYF.

V gene TRBV9 combines with J gene TRBJ2-7, with D possibly matching TRBD2 (6 bases). The V end was cut by 2 bases, the J end by 0 bases, with 15 bases between. This CDR3 comprises 16 residues. In germline, CDR1 is SGDLS, CDR2 YYNGEE. The DNA for the CDR3 is TGTGCCAGCAGCGTGGGCGGAGGGACGAGCTCCTACGAGCAGTACTTC. It is translated as CASSVGGGTSSYEQYF.

This sequence joins TRBV11-3 and TRBJ1-2, with a tentative D call TRBD1 (5 bases). Trimming took off 0 bases at V and 8 bases at J, with 7 bases between the two ends. CDR1 and CDR2 from the germline V gene are SGHNT and YENEEA. The CDR3 consists of 12 residues. This CDR3 reads CASSLDWGGYTF. CDR3 nucleotide sequence: TGTGCCAGCAGCTTAGATTGGGGCGGCTACACCTTC. Combining the CDR3 with reference TRBV11-3 and TRBJ1-2 gives the whole variable domain EAGVVQSPRYKIIEKKQPVAFWCNPISGHNTLYWYLQNLGQGPELLIRYENEEAVDDSQLPKDRFSAERLKGVDSTLKIQPAELGDSAVYLCASSLDWGGYTFGSGTRLTVV.

The rearrangement uses TRBV2 and TRBJ2-7; D perhaps matches TRBD1 (6 bases). The CDR3 extends over 14 amino acids. Between the trimmed V and J ends, which lost 5 bases and 6 bases, there was a span of 17 bases. Germline loops: CDR1 SNHLY, CDR2 FYNNEI. The CDR3 region is CASSPGHPSGEQYV. For the CDR3, the DNA is TGTGCCAGCAGTCCGGGACATCCTTCGGGCGAGCAGTACGTC.

The chain joins TRBV20-1 to TRBJ1-1; a possible D gene is TRBD1 (5 bases). This CDR3 spans 11 amino acids. Germline V gene data show CDR1 as DFQATT and CDR2 as SNEGSKA (reference sequence). Trimming left V 5 bases short and J 5 bases short, with 9 bases between. As DNA, the CDR3 is TGCAGTGCTCTCGGGGGGACTGAAGCTTTCTTT. This codes for CSALGGTEAFF.